This TCR beta chain was captured in a study of blood T cell repertoires in COVID-19. Whole-study context: Researchers got acute and convalescent COVID-19 samples from the United States, Italy and Spain. T cells, B-cell-depleted T cells, or PBMCs provided the cDNA or gDNA that served as material.

Methods used by the authors: Nucleated cell number was recorded as an estimate derived from reference gene primer amplification. Sequenced by immunoSEQ multiplex PCR; TCRdb stores in-frame clones only, minus some. V and J calls and clone size follow that table, whereas D and trimming were derived from the DNA. The sample contains about 44,000 clones, about 87% of which appear only once. The germline V gene encodes CDR1 SGHRS and CDR2 YFSETQ. The CDR3 contains 16 residues. V shed 3 bases and J 7 bases; nucleotides not matched to a gene: 7. The rearrangement uses TRBV5-1 and TRBJ2-2, with TRBD2 matching 12 bases. This TCR was sampled from a middle-aged woman with acute or convalescent COVID-19. Sequencing was carried out using peripheral blood. The CDR3 coding sequence is TGCGCCAGCAGCTCCCCTAGCGGGGGGGCCGGCGGGGAGCTGTTTTTT. Translated, it gives CASSSPSGGAGGELFF.